The source of this TCR beta chain is a study of T cell changes during pregnancy in multiple sclerosis. CDR3 size: 15 residues. Per the germline V gene, CDR1 is SGHRS and CDR2 is YFSETQ. V lost 4 bases and J 0 bases, leaving 11 bases between the germline ends. Sequencing used immunoSEQ multiplex PCR; TCRdb keeps in-frame clones, though not all of them. The table lists tens of thousands of clones, approximately 94% of them singletons, with just over 2.5% in the top ten. The source was CD8+ T cells from peripheral blood mononuclear cells, collected after pregnancy. The source is a female donor with multiple sclerosis, enrolled in a pregnancy study. The gene calls are TRBV5-1 and TRBJ1-3; possibly TRBD1 for D (6 bases). The CDR3 DNA reads TGCGCCAGCAGCCCAGACAGGACCTCTGGAAACACCATATATTTT. It encodes CASSPDRTSGNTIYF.